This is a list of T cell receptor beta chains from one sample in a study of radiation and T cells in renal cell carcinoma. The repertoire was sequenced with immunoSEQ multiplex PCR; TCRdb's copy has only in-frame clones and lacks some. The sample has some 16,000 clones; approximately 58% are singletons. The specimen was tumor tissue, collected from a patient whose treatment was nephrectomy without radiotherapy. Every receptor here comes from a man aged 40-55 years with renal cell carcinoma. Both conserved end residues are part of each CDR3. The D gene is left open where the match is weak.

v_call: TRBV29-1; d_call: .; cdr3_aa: CSVARDRAVEQYF
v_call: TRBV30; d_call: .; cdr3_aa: CACRRWNEQFF
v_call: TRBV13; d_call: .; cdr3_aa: CASSFREKVYEQYF
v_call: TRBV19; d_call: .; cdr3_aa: CASSSRVGGLMNTEAFF
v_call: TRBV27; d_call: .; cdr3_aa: CASSRGRGWETQYF
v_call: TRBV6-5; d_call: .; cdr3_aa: CASTGIALHEQYF
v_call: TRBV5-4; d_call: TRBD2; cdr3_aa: CASSLGGGPSSIWDTQYF
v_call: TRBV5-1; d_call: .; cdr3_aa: CASSPRRVTGLETQYF
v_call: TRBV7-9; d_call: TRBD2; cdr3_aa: CASSSGLAVETQYF
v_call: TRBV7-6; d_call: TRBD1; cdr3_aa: CASSRVARGGNTIYF
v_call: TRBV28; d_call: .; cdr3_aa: CASIHQGSPYEQYF
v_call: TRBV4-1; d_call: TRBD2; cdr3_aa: CASSQLVIAGGTDTQYF
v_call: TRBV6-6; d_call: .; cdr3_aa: CASSSDLSSYNEQFF
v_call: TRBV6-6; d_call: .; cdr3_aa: CASVGRPNEKLFF
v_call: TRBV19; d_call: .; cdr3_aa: CASSSLGGIQPQHF
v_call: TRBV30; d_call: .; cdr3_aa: CAWSTGSGNTIYF
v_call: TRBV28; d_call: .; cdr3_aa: CASTESGANVLTF
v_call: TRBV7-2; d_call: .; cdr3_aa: CASTLQVGYYEQYF
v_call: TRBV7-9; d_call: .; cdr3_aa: CASSSWGSDQPQHF
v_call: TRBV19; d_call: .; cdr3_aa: CASSVGDSHTGELFF
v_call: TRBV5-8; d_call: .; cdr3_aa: CASSERAQSGNQPQHF
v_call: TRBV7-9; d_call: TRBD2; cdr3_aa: CASSFLAGVADTQYF
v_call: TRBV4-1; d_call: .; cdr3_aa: CASSPTDSYEQYF
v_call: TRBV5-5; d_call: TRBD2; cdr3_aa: CASSLYLAGGPEGTDTQYF
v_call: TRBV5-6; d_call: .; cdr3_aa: CASSLARNTGELFF
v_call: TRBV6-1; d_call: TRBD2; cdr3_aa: CASIRGDQETQYF
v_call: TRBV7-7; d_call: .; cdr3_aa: CASSPDRSNTGELFF
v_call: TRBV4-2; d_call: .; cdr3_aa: CASSQETVTTNEKLFF
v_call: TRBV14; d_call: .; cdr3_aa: CASSQGTVSGNTIYF
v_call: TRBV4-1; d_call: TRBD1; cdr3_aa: CASSQDPRGRNQPQHF
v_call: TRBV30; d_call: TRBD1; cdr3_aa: CASYRDRVWDF
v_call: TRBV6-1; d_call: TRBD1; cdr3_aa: CASSEALTGGWYGYTF
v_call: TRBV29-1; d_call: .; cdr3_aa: CSVEDLDSYEQYF
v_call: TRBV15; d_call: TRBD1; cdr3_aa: CATSRGTGGADTQYF
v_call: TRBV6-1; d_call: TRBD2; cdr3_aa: CASTGTSLSEQFF
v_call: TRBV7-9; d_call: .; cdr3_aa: CASSSTASRPPFNEKLFF
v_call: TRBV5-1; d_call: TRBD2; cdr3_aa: CASSSAGGYNEQFF
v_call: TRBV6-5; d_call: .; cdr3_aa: CASSYRPNYGYTF
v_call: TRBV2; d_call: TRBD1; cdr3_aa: CASSGRDRSSSTDTQYF
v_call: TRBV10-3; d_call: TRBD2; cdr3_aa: CAISPGGGATDTQYF
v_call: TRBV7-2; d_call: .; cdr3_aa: CASSFAGTHQPQHF
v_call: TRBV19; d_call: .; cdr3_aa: CASIGDWDTEAFF
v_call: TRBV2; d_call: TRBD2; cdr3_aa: CASSSSGGPPRGELFF
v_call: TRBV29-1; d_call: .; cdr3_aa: CSGLRGLEAFF
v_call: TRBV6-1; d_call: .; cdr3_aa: CASSTDGNSNQPQHF
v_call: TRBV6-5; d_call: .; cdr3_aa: CASKLRRDNNYEQYF
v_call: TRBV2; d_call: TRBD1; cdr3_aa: CASNLGGTGGEAFF
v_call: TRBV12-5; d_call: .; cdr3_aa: CASGSGQPAANEQFF